These 30 T cell receptor beta chains were all obtained from the same sample, sequenced in a study of T-cell reconstitution after alpha-beta-depleted transplantation in children. TCRbeta library preparation incorporated unique molecular identifiers. MiXCR was run by TCRdb on the PCR reads, yielding one entry per CDR3 protein. The sample gives some 78,000 distinct CDR3 sequences, approximately 14% of which show up once; 27% is in the top ten. Here the sequenced sample was PBMCs, mostly from graft donor cells, taken 180 days after TCRalphabeta/CD19-depleted stem cell transplant. The receptor source for this set is a male patient aged 2-15 years who had a stem cell transplant for acute lymphoblastic leukemia, so the T cells may come from the graft donor.

The table lists this clonotype with a few counts. The J gene is TRBJ2-1, the V gene TRBV14; D call uncertain. The CDR3 covers 14 residues. Germline V gives CDR1 SGHDN, CDR2 FVKESK. V was cut by 2 bases and J by 0 bases, with 5 bases left in between. CDR3 sequence reads: CASSQWGSYNEQFF. For the CDR3, the DNA is TGTGCCAGCAGCCAATGGGGCTCCTACAATGAGCAGTTCTTC.

Notes on this clonotype: Relative to the germline gene, one junction end is altered; a read error may explain this. This chain connects TRBV7-9 to TRBJ1-2, with 9 bases matching TRBD1. The germline V gene has CDR1 SEHNR and CDR2 FQNEAQ (reference sequence). The CDR3 has 15 amino acids. The CDR3 DNA is TGTGCCAGCAGGGCCGGGACAGGGCTTAACTATGGCTACAACTTC. Encoded protein: CASRAGTGLNYGYNF. Looking up the rest from reference TRBV7-9 and TRBJ1-2 gives the full variable domain: DTGVSQNPRHKITKRGQNVTFRCDPISEHNRLYWYRQTLGQGPEFLTYFQNEAQLEKSRLLSDRFSAERPKGSFSTLEIQRTEQGDSAMYLCASRAGTGLNYGYNFGSGTRLTVV.

V usage is TRBV6-5 and J usage is TRBJ1-5; D is uncertain. Trimming removed 0 bases from V and 8 bases from J, with 8 bases in between. Germline values: CDR1 MNHEY, CDR2 SVGAGI. There are 13 residues in the CDR3. The CDR3 region has the DNA TGTGCCAGCAGTTACTCAGGAGGAAAGCCCCAGCATTTT. Translating it yields CASSYSGGKPQHF.

This clonotype came up a few times. CDR3 region: CASSQDSHSNQPQHF. CDR3 DNA: TGTGCCAGCAGCCAAGATAGCCATAGCAATCAGCCCCAGCATTTT. The chain carries TRBV4-2 and TRBJ1-5; D remains ambiguous. The CDR3 covers 15 residues. V gave up 0 bases and J gave up 0 bases, with 6 bases separating them. Germline CDR1 reads LGHNA; CDR2 reads YNFKEQ.

There are a few counts of this clonotype. The V and J genes are TRBV7-2 and TRBJ2-7, with D possibly being TRBD1 (8 bases). V gave up 1 base and J gave up 3 bases, with 16 bases separating them. The germline V gene has CDR1 SGHTA and CDR2 FQGNSA. The CDR3 contains 16 residues. Written as DNA, the CDR3 is TGTGCCAGCAGCTTAGGAGCTACAGGGGGGGGCTACGAGCAGTACTTC. This translates into CASSLGATGGGYEQYF.

The genes are TRBV27 and TRBJ2-2; D remains ambiguous. The CDR3 is made up of 11 amino acids. Deletions cut 3 bases from V and 7 bases from J, with 3 bases between. Germline V CDR1 and CDR2: MNHEY, SMNVEV (reference sequence). The CDR3 loop reads CASSFNGELFF. CDR3 nucleotide sequence: TGTGCCAGCAGTTTCAACGGGGAGCTGTTTTTT.

This clonotype has more than one count but fewer than ten. J is TRBJ2-3 and V is TRBV7-3, with D tentatively TRBD2 (7 bases). The CDR3 has 15 residues. CDR1 and CDR2 from the germline V gene are SGHTA and FQGTGA. The V and J ends lost 5 bases and 7 bases respectively, with 19 bases between them. The CDR3 sequence: CASSSPEGGQNTQYF. CDR3 coding DNA: TGTGCCAGCAGCAGCCCGGAGGGGGGGCAGAATACGCAGTATTTT.

The genes are TRBV11-2 and TRBJ2-2, with D possibly being TRBD1 (5 bases). V dropped 1 base and J dropped 2 bases, with 11 bases sitting between them. The CDR3 covers 16 residues. In germline, CDR1 is SGHAT, CDR2 FQNNGV. The CDR3 DNA sequence: TGTGCCAGCAGCTTAGCCCTGCAGGGTAACACCGGGGAGCTGTTTTTT. Amino acid sequence: CASSLALQGNTGELFF.

In its sample, this clonotype was seen a few times. The genes are TRBV28 and TRBJ2-7; D remains unclear. Trimming removed 2 bases from V and 6 bases from J, with 14 bases in between. The CDR3 is 14 residues long. Looked up from germline, CDR1 is MDHEN and CDR2 is SYDVKM. CDR3 protein: CASSLRPLATEQYF. As DNA, the CDR3 is TGTGCCAGCAGTTTACGGCCTCTGGCAACCGAGCAGTACTTC.

J is TRBJ1-1 and V is TRBV7-6; no definite D call. The germline V gene encodes CDR1 SGHVS and CDR2 FNYEAQ. The CDR3 extends over 15 amino acids. V was clipped by 5 bases and J by 3 bases, with 16 bases between them. The DNA for the CDR3 is TGTGCCAGCAGCGCCTGGATGGGCCGGGACACTGAAGCTTTCTTT. Translating gives CASSAWMGRDTEAFF. The full variable domain, rest sourced from reference TRBV7-6 and TRBJ1-1, is GAGVSQSPRYKVTKRGQDVALRCDPISGHVSLYWYRQALGQGPEFLTYFNYEAQQDKSGLPNDRFSAERPEGSISTLTIQRTEQRDSAMYRCASSAWMGRDTEAFFGQGTRLTVV.

The chain is built from TRBV28 and TRBJ2-5; no definite D call. With 6 bases removed from V and 5 bases from J, the gap between germline ends came to 13 bases. This CDR3 comprises 13 residues. CDR1 and CDR2 from the germline V gene are MDHEN and SYDVKM. CDR3 sequence reads: CASSFGPAETQYF. CDR3 DNA: TGTGCCAGCAGCTTCGGGCCGGCGGAGACCCAGTACTTC. The variable domain in full, with the rest retrieved from reference TRBV28 and TRBJ2-5, is DVKVTQSSRYLVKRTGEKVFLECVQDMDHENMFWYRQDPGLGLRLIYFSYDVKMKEKGDIPEGYSVSREKKERFSLILESASTNQTSMYLCASSFGPAETQYFGPGTRLLVL.

This clonotype was observed a few times. One junction end disagrees with the germline gene, perhaps due to a read error. The chain has TRBV7-7 and TRBJ2-1; 11 bases map to TRBD2. This CDR3 has 15 residues. CDR1 and CDR2 (germline): SSHAT, FNYEAQ (reference sequence). The CDR3 nucleotides are TGTGCTAGCAGCTTAACTAGCGGGAGTTCCAATGAGCAGTTCTTC. It translates to CASSLTSGSSNEQFF.

This clonotype was seen repeatedly, ten times or more. The rearrangement uses TRBV5-5 and TRBJ2-3; D is unclear. The CDR3 consists of 15 residues. V was trimmed by 4 bases and J by 4 bases, leaving 16 bases between them. The germline V gene encodes CDR1 SGHKS and CDR2 YYEKEE (reference sequence). The CDR3 DNA follows: TGTGCCAGCAGCGTTAGCCGCCCTCGCCCAGATACGCAGTATTTT. Amino acid sequence: CASSVSRPRPDTQYF.

J is TRBJ1-1 and V is TRBV30, with a possible D match to TRBD1 (5 bases). The CDR3 spans 14 residues. Germline V gene data show CDR1 as GTSNPN and CDR2 as SVGIG (reference sequence). Trimming took off 0 bases at V and 1 base at J, with 9 bases between the two ends. CDR3 nucleotides: TGTGCCTGGAGTGTACGGGGGAGGAACACTGAAGCTTTCTTT. It specifies CAWSVRGRNTEAFF.

In this sample, this clonotype turned up many times. The chain has TRBV29-1 and TRBJ2-7, with D possibly TRBD2 on 5 matching bases. In germline, CDR1 is SQVTM, CDR2 ANQGSEA. V lost 0 bases and J lost 2, with 11 bases in between. This CDR3 contains 14 residues. This CDR3 is CSVEEGGPTYEQYF. The CDR3 coding sequence is TGCAGCGTTGAAGAGGGCGGGCCAACCTACGAGCAGTACTTC.

This clonotype was detected ten times or more. The J gene is TRBJ2-7, the V gene TRBV9; the D is unclear. The germline V gene encodes CDR1 SGDLS and CDR2 YYNGEE. The CDR3 is made up of 14 amino acids. The V and J ends lost 0 bases and 0 bases respectively, with 7 bases between them. CDR3 nucleotides: TGTGCCAGCAGCGTAGAACCGTTCTCCTACGAGCAGTACTTC. Its translation is CASSVEPFSYEQYF.

CDR3 sequence: CASSIEANNQPQHF. The CDR3 DNA reads TGTGCCAGCAGTATCGAGGCCAACAATCAGCCCCAGCATTTT. The rearrangement uses TRBV6-5 and TRBJ1-5; D ambiguous. CDR1 and CDR2 from the germline V gene are MNHEY and SVGAGI. Trimming took 5 bases from V and 3 from J, leaving 11 bases between them. This CDR3 has 14 amino acids.

The chain uses TRBV5-6 and TRBJ1-4; 7 bases agree with TRBD1. The CDR3 loop spans 15 amino acids. Germline V gene sequence: CDR1 SGHDT, CDR2 YYEEEE. Trimming at V came to 1 base and at J to 3 bases, leaving 3 bases not matched to a gene. The CDR3 DNA sequence: TGTGCCAGCAGCTTGTGGGGACAGCCTAATGAAAAACTGTTTTTT. Translated: CASSLWGQPNEKLFF.

This clonotype was seen only a few times. The CDR3 DNA follows: TGTGCCATCAGCCTATCGGGAAGGCAATTCTATGGCTACACCTTC. The encoded protein is CAISLSGRQFYGYTF. The V call is TRBV10-3, the J call TRBJ1-2; unclear D gene. V gave up 6 bases and J gave up 4 bases, with 18 bases separating them. CDR3 length equals 15 residues. The germline V gene encodes CDR1 ENHRY and CDR2 SYGVKD.

This clonotype was found a few times. This chain uses TRBV6-2 or TRBV6-3 with TRBJ1-1; D is uncertain. This CDR3 region has 13 residues. From germline, CDR1 is MNHEY and CDR2 SVGEGT. Trimming left V 5 bases short and J 1 base short, with 8 bases between. The CDR3 protein is CASSRTENTEAFF. In DNA, the CDR3 is TGTGCCAGCAGTCGGACCGAGAACACTGAAGCTTTCTTT.

This clonotype was seen repeatedly, ten times or more. The rearrangement uses TRBV10-3 and TRBJ2-7; TRBD1 is a possible D gene (6 bases). V was trimmed by 8 bases and J by 3 bases, leaving 17 bases between them. The CDR3 has 14 residues. Germline CDR1 and CDR2: ENHRY and SYGVKD. Here the CDR3 reads CAISPGRQDYEQYF. Here the CDR3 DNA reads TGTGCCATCTCGCCTGGTCGACAGGACTACGAGCAGTACTTC.

This clonotype showed up just a few times. The chain uses TRBV9 and TRBJ1-5; D gene unclear. Germline V gene data show CDR1 as SGDLS and CDR2 as YYNGEE. V dropped 2 bases and J dropped 2 bases, with 5 bases sitting between them. The CDR3 extends over 13 amino acids. The CDR3 nucleotides read TGTGCCAGCAGCGTCGGCCGCAATCAGCCCCAGCATTTT. It translates to CASSVGRNQPQHF.

This clonotype was seen a handful of times. The chain is built from TRBV20-1 and TRBJ1-2, with no clear D. V shed 4 bases and J shed 4 bases, with 10 bases lying between them. The CDR3 contains 12 residues. CDR1 is DFQATT and CDR2 is SNEGSKA in the germline V gene (reference sequence). The CDR3 coding sequence is TGCAGTGCTATTTCAGTCTTCTATGGCTACACCTTC. Protein: CSAISVFYGYTF.

This clonotype was counted only a few times. This chain joins TRBV29-1 and TRBJ1-2, with D maybe TRBD1 (6 bases). CDR1 is SQVTM and CDR2 is ANQGSEA in the germline V gene. V was clipped by 2 bases and J by 7 bases, with 17 bases between them. The CDR3 covers 14 residues. This CDR3 is CSVERGDYPSGYTF. Written as DNA, the CDR3 is TGCAGCGTTGAAAGGGGGGACTATCCGTCTGGCTACACCTTC.

This chain connects TRBV5-1 to TRBJ1-1, with D maybe TRBD1 (6 bases). The CDR3 has 15 residues. Germline CDR1 and CDR2: SGHRS and YFSETQ. V lost 4 bases and J lost 4, with 17 bases in between. The CDR3 loop reads CASSPVGGRVTEAFF. CDR3 coding DNA: TGCGCCAGCAGCCCCGTGGGGGGGCGAGTCACTGAAGCTTTCTTT. The whole variable domain, remainder taken from reference TRBV5-1 and TRBJ1-1, is KAGVTQTPRYLIKTRGQQVTLSCSPISGHRSVSWYQQTPGQGLQFLFEYFSETQRNKGNFPGRFSGRQFSNSRSEMNVSTLELGDSALYLCASSPVGGRVTEAFFGQGTRLTVV.

The chain couples TRBV20-1 to TRBJ2-1; 13 bases fit TRBD2. V trimming: 5 bases; J trimming: 12 bases; junction bases outside the gene matches: 13. The CDR3 spans 15 residues. CDR1 is DFQATT, CDR2 SNEGSKA, per germline (reference sequence). This CDR3 reads CSAQLRLAGGGWQFF. The CDR3 nucleotides read TGCAGTGCTCAGTTGCGACTAGCGGGAGGAGGATGGCAGTTCTTC.

The chain uses TRBV9 and TRBJ2-7; D gene ambiguous. Trimming took 1 base from V and 3 from J, leaving 8 bases between them. The CDR3 loop spans 13 amino acids. Germline values: CDR1 SGDLS, CDR2 YYNGEE. CDR3 region: CASSVTGGYEQYF. The CDR3 coding sequence is TGTGCCAGCAGCGTAACTGGTGGCTACGAGCAGTACTTC.

The rearrangement joins TRBV6-2 or TRBV6-3 to TRBJ1-5; 7 bases align to TRBD1. V was clipped by 7 bases and J by 4 bases; unmatched bases: 10. CDR1 and CDR2 from the germline V gene are MNHEY and SVGEGT. The CDR3 sequence is 15 residues long. CDR3 in DNA: TGTGCCAGCAAGAGCGGACAGGTGAATAATCAGCCCCAGCATTTT. Residues: CASKSGQVNNQPQHF.

In its sample, this clonotype was seen many times. The CDR3 DNA reads TGTGCCAGCAGCTCGCAGGGAATGACTGAAGCTTTCTTT. As protein: CASSSQGMTEAFF. The rearrangement uses TRBV12-3 or TRBV12-4 and TRBJ1-1; perhaps TRBD1 as D (5 bases). V was pared by 6 bases and J by 5 bases, with 13 bases between. The CDR3 spans 13 residues.

There are a few counts of this clonotype. The chain uses TRBV7-4 and TRBJ2-1; TRBD1 aligns across 8 bases. The ends lost 4 bases at V and 4 bases at J; junction bases unmatched: 15. The CDR3 is 18 residues long. The V gene's germline CDR1 is SGHVT and CDR2 SQSDAQ. The CDR3 loop reads CASSSRFRGQEIYNEQFF. CDR3 DNA: TGTGCCAGCAGCTCCCGCTTCCGGGGACAGGAGATATACAATGAGCAGTTCTTC.